These 3 T cell receptor beta chains share one sample of origin, sequenced in a study of neurological immune-mediated disorders. Each CDR3 protein gets one entry after TCRdb re-called the 5' RACE reads with MiXCR. The data contain about 19,000 distinct CDR3 sequences, less than 3.5% of them singletons. Sequenced: PBMCs. The receptors come from a young woman with multiple sclerosis.

This clonotype was detected ten times or more. V gene TRBV7-8 combines with J gene TRBJ2-1, with D possibly TRBD1 on 5 matching bases. V shed 5 bases and J shed 5 bases, with 16 bases lying between them. Germline V gene lookup returns CDR1 SGHVS and CDR2 FQNEAQ. The CDR3 length is 15 residues. The CDR3 spells CASSPADQGNNEQFF. Here the CDR3 DNA reads TGTGCCAGCAGCCCCGCTGACCAGGGCAACAATGAGCAGTTCTTC. Filled out from reference TRBV7-8 and TRBJ2-1, the complete variable domain reads GAGVSQSPRYKVAKRGQDVALRCDPISGHVSLFWYQQALGQGPEFLTYFQNEAQLDKSGLPSDRFFAERPEGSVSTLKIQRTQQEDSAVYLCASSPADQGNNEQFFGPGTRLTVL.

This clonotype was counted a few times. This chain joins TRBV5-1 and TRBJ1-1, with D uncertain. Looked up from germline, CDR1 is SGHRS and CDR2 is YFSETQ. The ends were cut back, 2 bases at V and 5 bases at J, with 13 bases in the middle. The CDR3 spans 14 residues. CDR3 nucleotides: TGCGCCAGCAGCTTATCAGGTCTGGGGACTGAAGCTTTCTTT. Its protein product is CASSLSGLGTEAFF.

This clonotype has a count of ten or more. This CDR3 is CASSSTRGQLNQPQHF. The CDR3 bases are TGTGCCAGCAGCTCCACAAGAGGACAGCTCAATCAGCCCCAGCATTTT. This chain links TRBV7-9 with TRBJ1-5; a possible D gene is TRBD1 (6 bases). Trimming removed 4 bases at V and 3 bases at J, with 16 bases between. Germline V gene sequence: CDR1 SEHNR, CDR2 FQNEAQ (reference sequence). The CDR3 runs 16 residues.